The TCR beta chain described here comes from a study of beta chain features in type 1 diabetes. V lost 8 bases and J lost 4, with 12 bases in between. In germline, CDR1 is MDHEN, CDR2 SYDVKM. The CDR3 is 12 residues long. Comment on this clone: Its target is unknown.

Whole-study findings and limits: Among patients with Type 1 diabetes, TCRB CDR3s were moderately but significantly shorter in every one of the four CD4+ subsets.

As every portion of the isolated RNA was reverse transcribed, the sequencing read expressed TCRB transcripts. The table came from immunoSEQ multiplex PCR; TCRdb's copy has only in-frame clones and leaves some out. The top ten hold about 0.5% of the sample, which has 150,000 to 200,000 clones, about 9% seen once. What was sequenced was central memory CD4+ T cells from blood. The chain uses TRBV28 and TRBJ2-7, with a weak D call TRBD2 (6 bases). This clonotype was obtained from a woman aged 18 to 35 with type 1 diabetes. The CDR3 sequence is CASRETQYEQYF. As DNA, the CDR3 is TGTGCCAGCCGGGAGACGCAGTACGAGCAGTACTTC.